Listed here is a single TCR beta chain. The entry originates in a study of T cell responses to AZD1222 COVID-19 vaccine. Germline V lookup: CDR1 SGHTA, CDR2 FQGNSA. V was shortened by 6 bases and J by 8 bases, with 12 bases between the two germline ends. The CDR3 has 12 amino acids. Recipients boosted at about 4 weeks or about 12 weeks are pooled. The assay was immunoSEQ multiplex PCR, and TCRdb's table has in-frame clones only and misses some. The data show roughly 180,000 clones, about nine tenths seen once. The V call is TRBV7-2, the J call TRBJ2-3, with D uncertain. The sequence was obtained from an adult who received the AZD1222 COVID-19 vaccine. Source: peripheral blood, taken 28 days after the second AZD1222 dose. As DNA, the CDR3 is TGTGCCAGCAGTCCAGATGAACTTACGCAGTATTTT. As protein: CASSPDELTQYF.